Listed below are T cell receptor beta chains from one sample, sequenced in a study of OX40 agonist ivuxolimab in advanced cancers. Clones were read by immunoSEQ multiplex PCR, and TCRdb kept only the in-frame ones, dropping some. The data hold about 46,000 clones, with 82% observed a single time. This specimen was CD4+ or CD8+ T cells sorted from blood, taken in a trial of the OX40 agonist ivuxolimab. The receptors here all came from an adult with an advanced solid tumor such as melanoma, head and neck, liver or kidney cancer. Each CDR3 is given with its conserved first and last residue. Each record gives: V gene, D gene, J gene, clone size, CDR3 protein, CDR3 DNA. A D gene is named only where the DNA matches it firmly. Size tells how often a clone was seen (once, few, many) or the class of an expanded clone, and some rows leave it out.

v_gene: TRBV5-1; d_gene: NA; j_gene: TRBJ2-3; abundance: NA; CDR3aa: CASSLQGVAADTQYF; CDR3nt: TGCGCCAGCAGCTTGCAGGGGGTAGCGGCAGATACGCAGTATTTT
v_gene: TRBV5-1; d_gene: NA; j_gene: TRBJ2-1; abundance: NA; CDR3aa: CASSFGGAGDEQFF; CDR3nt: TGCGCCAGCAGCTTTGGCGGGGCTGGGGATGAGCAGTTCTTC
v_gene: TRBV5-1; d_gene: TRBD2; j_gene: TRBJ2-5; abundance: medium-sized; CDR3aa: CASSSSSGETETQYF; CDR3nt: TGCGCCAGCAGCTCATCTAGCGGGGAGACAGAGACCCAGTACTTC
v_gene: TRBV27; d_gene: NA; j_gene: TRBJ1-4; abundance: NA; CDR3aa: CASSKDRMSHEKLFF; CDR3nt: TGTGCCAGCAGCAAGGACCGAATGAGCCATGAAAAACTGTTTTTT
v_gene: TRBV30; d_gene: NA; j_gene: TRBJ1-1; abundance: few; CDR3aa: CAWSWGLGSEAFF; CDR3nt: TGTGCCTGGAGTTGGGGCCTGGGCTCTGAAGCTTTCTTT
v_gene: TRBV5-1; d_gene: TRBD1; j_gene: TRBJ1-2; abundance: few; CDR3aa: CASSLAGTGGGYTF; CDR3nt: TGCGCCAGCAGCTTGGCAGGGACAGGCGGAGGCTACACCTTC
v_gene: TRBV10-3; d_gene: NA; j_gene: TRBJ2-1; abundance: NA; CDR3aa: CAISESKTRGDNEQFF; CDR3nt: TGTGCCATTAGTGAGTCAAAAACCCGTGGAGACAATGAGCAGTTCTTC
v_gene: TRBV9; d_gene: TRBD2; j_gene: TRBJ2-7; abundance: NA; CDR3aa: CASSVGAGGSYEQYF; CDR3nt: TGTGCCAGCAGCGTAGGGGCGGGAGGCTCCTACGAGCAGTACTTC
v_gene: TRBV21-1; d_gene: NA; j_gene: TRBJ2-7; abundance: NA; CDR3aa: CASSKVASGIYEQYF; CDR3nt: NA
v_gene: TRBV9; d_gene: TRBD1; j_gene: TRBJ1-1; abundance: NA; CDR3aa: CASSSQGARTEAFF; CDR3nt: TGTGCCAGCAGCTCTCAGGGGGCGCGCACTGAAGCTTTCTTT
v_gene: TRBV30; d_gene: NA; j_gene: TRBJ2-7; abundance: NA; CDR3aa: CAWSVEGPYEQYF; CDR3nt: TGTGCCTGGAGTGTAGAGGGACCCTACGAGCAGTACTTC
v_gene: TRBV30; d_gene: NA; j_gene: TRBJ1-1; abundance: few; CDR3aa: CAWSVPTQRGAFF; CDR3nt: TGTGCCTGGAGTGTCCCGACACAGCGGGGAGCTTTCTTT
v_gene: TRBV6-1; d_gene: NA; j_gene: TRBJ1-2; abundance: NA; CDR3aa: CASSSAARYGYTF; CDR3nt: TGTGCCAGCAGTAGTGCGGCTCGCTATGGCTACACCTTC
v_gene: TRBV5-6; d_gene: NA; j_gene: TRBJ2-3; abundance: NA; CDR3aa: CASNSRGGQSTDTQYF; CDR3nt: TGTGCCAGCAACTCACGCGGGGGCCAAAGCACAGATACGCAGTATTTT
v_gene: TRBV5-6; d_gene: TRBD2; j_gene: TRBJ2-1; abundance: NA; CDR3aa: CASRPTSEHYNEQFF; CDR3nt: TGTGCCAGCAGGCCGACTAGCGAACATTACAATGAGCAGTTCTTC
v_gene: TRBV5-1; d_gene: TRBD1; j_gene: TRBJ1-2; abundance: NA; CDR3aa: CASSPDRGQDYGYTF; CDR3nt: TGCGCCAGCAGCCCCGACAGGGGGCAGGACTATGGCTACACCTTC
v_gene: TRBV11-2; d_gene: TRBD2; j_gene: TRBJ2-3; abundance: NA; CDR3aa: CASSLRVGLAGTSTDTQYF; CDR3nt: TGTGCCAGCAGCTTGAGGGTGGGGCTAGCGGGGACTAGCACAGATACGCAGTATTTT